These 14 T cell receptor beta chains share one sample of origin, sequenced in a study of blood T cell repertoires in COVID-19. Repertoires were generated with immunoSEQ multiplex PCR, while TCRdb's copy carries only in-frame clones and drops some. The top ten hold roughly 1.5% of the sample, which has 150,000 to 200,000 clones, roughly 89% seen once. Material for sequencing was peripheral blood. These receptors all come from a woman aged 45-59 years with acute or convalescent COVID-19.

The V call is TRBV13, the J call TRBJ2-3; 10 nucleotides line up with TRBD2. The V and J ends lost 4 bases and 2 bases, in that order; junction bases with no gene match: 3. CDR1 and CDR2 from the germline V gene are PRHDT and FYEKMQ (reference sequence). This CDR3 comprises 15 residues. The CDR3 region is CASSWGTSATDTQYF. DNA for the CDR3: TGTGCCAGCAGCTGGGGGACTAGCGCCACAGATACGCAGTATTTT.

The genes are TRBV10-3 and TRBJ2-7, with 8 bases fitting TRBD1. Germline values: CDR1 ENHRY, CDR2 SYGVKD. The junction had 7 bases not matched to a gene; V was cut back by 6 bases and J by 6 bases. The CDR3 contains 13 residues. The CDR3: CAISSGQESEQYF. CDR3 nucleotide sequence: TGTGCCATCAGCTCGGGACAGGAAAGCGAGCAGTACTTC.

This clone is a singleton in its sample. This chain joins TRBV9 and TRBJ1-2; 9 bases match TRBD1. The CDR3 totals 13 residues. Germline CDR1 reads SGDLS; CDR2 reads YYNGEE. Losses at the gene ends were 2 bases for V and 7 bases for J; bases not matched to a gene: 3. CDR3 region: CASSVGTGTGYTF. In DNA, the CDR3 is TGTGCCAGCAGCGTGGGGACAGGGACTGGCTACACCTTC.

This clone was recorded a few times. The chain is built from TRBV30 and TRBJ1-1; 9 bases are shared with TRBD1. This CDR3 contains 13 residues. Germline CDR1 GTSNPN, CDR2 SVGIG (reference sequence). J lost 11 bases, V lost 1 base, and 8 bases had no gene match. The CDR3 bases are TGTGCCTGGAGTGCCACCGGGACAGGGAGGGCTTTCTTT. It is translated as CAWSATGTGRAFF.

The chain carries TRBV24-1 and TRBJ1-2, with TRBD1 matching 8 bases. The CDR3 is made up of 14 amino acids. The V gene's germline CDR1 is KGHDR and CDR2 SFDVKD. Trimming took 7 bases from V and 2 from J; bases not matched to a gene: 5. CDR3 DNA: TGTGCCACCAGCACTCGGACAGGGAACTATGGCTACACCTTC. Protein sequence: CATSTRTGNYGYTF.

V and J are TRBV19 and TRBJ2-1, with TRBD2 matching 7 bases. J lost 7 bases, V lost 4 bases, and 13 bases had no gene match. The V gene's germline CDR1 is LNHDA and CDR2 SQIVND (reference sequence). CDR3 length: 16 amino acids. CDR3 amino acids: CASSTSGAGERNEQFF. In nucleotides, the CDR3 is TGTGCCAGTAGTACGTCCGGGGCGGGAGAAAGGAATGAGCAGTTCTTC.

This clone turned up a few times. The chain couples TRBV12-3 or TRBV12-4 to TRBJ1-4; D unresolved. The CDR3 consists of 12 residues. Between the trimmed V and J ends, which lost 3 bases and 15 bases, there was a span of 14 bases. The CDR3 protein is CASSFSVHEVFF. The CDR3 region has the DNA TGTGCCAGCAGTTTTTCGGTACACGAGGTGTTTTTT.

The rearrangement uses TRBV24-1 and TRBJ2-1, with D possibly TRBD2 on 6 matching bases. V lost 6 bases and J 5 bases, leaving 13 bases between the germline ends. This CDR3 contains 14 residues. Germline CDR1 KGHDR, CDR2 SFDVKD. This chain's CDR3 is CATSRGRGNNEQFF. CDR3 sequence (DNA): TGTGCCACCAGTCGCGGCCGGGGGAACAATGAGCAGTTCTTC.

The V gene is TRBV21-1, the J gene TRBJ1-2; TRBD1, the D gene given by the table, was not confirmed from the DNA. TRBV21-1 is reported as a pseudogene. The length of the CDR3 is 13 residues. The CDR3: CASSLTGKDGYTF. Here the CDR3 DNA reads TGTGCCAGCAGTCTAACAGGGAAGGATGGCTACACCTTC.

The chain recombines TRBV28 with TRBJ1-2; no clear D gene. The CDR3 is 12 amino acids. The V gene's germline CDR1 is MDHEN and CDR2 SYDVKM. Trimming stripped 6 bases from V and 4 bases from J, with 9 bases between. In DNA, the CDR3 is TGTGCCAGCAGACCGCGGATCTATGGCTACACCTTC. Translating it yields CASRPRIYGYTF.

The J gene is TRBJ2-5, the V gene TRBV21-1; TRBD2 reflects the table's D call only, with no check against the DNA. TRBV21-1 is a pseudogene. The CDR3 contains 15 residues. DNA of the CDR3: TGTGCCAGCAGCAAAGATCCGGGGGGAGGGGAGACCCAGTACTTC. Its protein product is CASSKDPGGGETQYF.

This chain connects TRBV9 to TRBJ2-7, with a weak D call TRBD1 (5 bases). V lost 3 bases and J lost 4, with 11 bases in between. The CDR3 sequence is 13 residues long. The germline V gene encodes CDR1 SGDLS and CDR2 YYNGEE. The CDR3 coding sequence is TGTGCCAGCAGCGGGCAGGGTAGGTACGAGCAGTACTTC. Translation: CASSGQGRYEQYF.

The chain joins TRBV19 to TRBJ2-5, with TRBD1 identical over 7 bases. Germline CDR1 is LNHDA and CDR2 is SQIVND (reference sequence). This CDR3 is 14 amino acids long. The trim removed 9 bases at V and 0 bases at J, leaving 7 bases unmatched. The CDR3 DNA sequence: TGTGCCAGCTCAGCAGGGGGTCACCAAGAGACCCAGTACTTC. Its translation is CASSAGGHQETQYF.

The chain carries TRBV19 and TRBJ1-5; possible D gene TRBD1, 6 bases. CDR1 and CDR2 (germline): LNHDA, SQIVND (reference sequence). Trimming left V 2 bases short and J 3 bases short, with 11 bases between. This CDR3 has 15 residues. The DNA for the CDR3 is TGTGCCAGTAGTATATTCGGGGGGGCCAATCAGCCCCAGCATTTT. Encoded protein: CASSIFGGANQPQHF.